What follows are 17 T cell receptor beta chains derived from one specimen sequenced in a study of cytomegalovirus exposure and HLA in healthy donors (dated by TCRdb to about 2017). The method was the immunoSEQ multiplex PCR assay. The multiplex PCR relied on a mix of 60 forward primers for TCR Vbeta segments and 13 reverse primers for TCR Jbeta segments. What TCRdb holds here is the immuneACCESS table cut down to in-frame rearrangements. Part of the clones is not present; checked against another copy, under half of the missing clones reflect an unresolved V gene, and the others are unexplained. Here the sample has about 160,000 clones; about 79% occur a single time. The top ten hold 0.65% to 0.95% of the sample. Material: PBMCs. These receptors all come from a female donor in good health and CMV-seronegative.

The CDR3 nucleotides read TGTGCCTGTGACAGCCTGAGCTCCTATAATTCACCCCTCCACTTT. This gives the protein CACDSLSSYNSPLHF. The rearrangement links TRBV30 to TRBJ1-6; TRBD1 is a possible D gene (5 bases). Trimming removed 6 bases from V and 0 bases from J, with 12 bases in between. The CDR3 is 15 residues long. Germline CDR1 reads GTSNPN; CDR2 reads SVGIG (reference sequence).

The chain joins TRBV9 to TRBJ1-5; TRBD1 might be the D (5 bases). CDR1 SGDLS and CDR2 YYNGEE come from the germline V gene. The V end was cut by 0 bases, the J end by 10 bases, with 14 bases between. The CDR3 totals 14 residues. The CDR3: CASSVDGASGPQHF. Written as DNA, the CDR3 is TGTGCCAGCAGCGTAGATGGGGCGAGTGGACCCCAGCATTTT.

The CDR3 DNA follows: TGTGCCAGCAGCTTGTTAGTGGGGGGGGAGTTCTTC. It is translated as CASSLLVGGEFF. This chain uses TRBV5-4 with TRBJ2-1; 7 bases map to TRBD2. V was pared by 1 base and J by 14 bases, with 6 bases of the junction left unmatched. Germline CDR1 reads SGHNT; CDR2 reads YYREEE (reference sequence). This CDR3 region has 12 residues.

The table lists this clone with a few counts. The chain recombines TRBV7-9 with TRBJ2-5; 8 nucleotides agree with TRBD1. The ends lost 2 bases at V and 11 bases at J; junction bases unmatched: 13. This CDR3 has 15 amino acids. Germline values: CDR1 SEHNR, CDR2 FQNEAQ (reference sequence). CDR3: CASSLSLDRAREQYF. The CDR3 nucleotides are TGTGCCAGCAGCTTATCATTGGACAGGGCGAGGGAGCAGTACTTC.

The rearrangement links TRBV27 to TRBJ2-2, with 10 positions matching TRBD2. Per germline, CDR1 MNHEY and CDR2 SMNVEV (reference sequence). The length of the CDR3 is 15 residues. Losses at the gene ends were 6 bases for V and 7 bases for J; bases not matched to a gene: 8. DNA of the CDR3: TGTGCCAGCAGAAGGGAGCGGGGGGGAGGCGGGGAGCTGTTTTTT. This gives the protein CASRRERGGGGELFF.

This clone has a single count. Other DNA sequences from this sample encode an identical CDR3 as well. The V and J genes are TRBV2 and TRBJ1-2; 7 bases align to TRBD1. The CDR3 length is 13 residues. V dropped 5 bases and J dropped 2; count of bases not matched to a gene: 2. In germline, CDR1 is SNHLY, CDR2 FYNNEI. CDR3 coding DNA: TGTGCCAGCAGTTCGGACAGGAACTATGGCTACACCTTC. As protein: CASSSDRNYGYTF.

This chain links TRBV28 with TRBJ2-2, with TRBD1 matching over 10 bases. Losses at the gene ends were 7 bases for V and 5 bases for J; bases not matched to a gene: 4. CDR3 length: 14 residues. The V gene's germline CDR1 is MDHEN and CDR2 SYDVKM. The CDR3 here is CASTRQGATGELFF. In DNA form, the CDR3 reads TGTGCCAGCACACGACAGGGGGCAACCGGGGAGCTGTTTTTT.

The rearrangement joins TRBV5-5 to TRBJ2-7, with TRBD2 as a possible D gene (5 bases). V shed 0 bases and J shed 0 bases, with 7 bases lying between them. The germline V gene encodes CDR1 SGHKS and CDR2 YYEKEE (reference sequence). The CDR3 is 14 residues long. The chain's CDR3 is CASSLDSGSYEQYF. CDR3 in DNA: TGTGCCAGCAGCTTGGACAGCGGCTCCTACGAGCAGTACTTC.

The chain uses TRBV27 and TRBJ2-2, with a tentative D call TRBD2 (5 bases). CDR3 length: 17 residues. Germline CDR1 reads MNHEY; CDR2 reads SMNVEV (reference sequence). The V end lost 7 bases, the J end lost 5 bases, and 23 bases lay between the germline ends. CDR3 in DNA: TGTGCCAGCACTATCACACTGTGGGGAGAAGGGACCGGGGAGCTGTTTTTT. It specifies CASTITLWGEGTGELFF.

In its sample, this clone was seen a few times. V is TRBV4-3 and J is TRBJ2-5, with a tentative D call TRBD2 (5 bases). V was shortened by 3 bases and J by 4 bases, with 21 bases between the two germline ends. The CDR3 totals 17 residues. Germline V CDR1 and CDR2: LGHNA, YSLEER. This CDR3 is CASSQGLGLRVGETQYF. The CDR3 DNA sequence: TGCGCCAGCAGCCAGGGTCTTGGTCTGAGGGTTGGAGAGACCCAGTACTTC.

V and J are TRBV7-2 and TRBJ2-5; 10 nucleotides agree with TRBD1. The V segment lost 5 bases and the J segment 11 bases; nucleotides outside the gene matches: 8. The CDR3 loop spans 13 amino acids. Germline V lookup: CDR1 SGHTA, CDR2 FQGNSA. This chain's CDR3 is CASSVGQGIQQYF. In nucleotides, the CDR3 is TGTGCCAGCAGCGTGGGACAGGGGATACAGCAGTACTTC.

This chain joins TRBV28 and TRBJ2-5, with 7 bases fitting TRBD2. The CDR3 extends over 12 amino acids. The junction had 1 base not matched to a gene; V was cut back by 7 bases and J by 2 bases. Germline CDR1 and CDR2: MDHEN and SYDVKM. Here the CDR3 DNA reads TGTGCCAGCACCGGGGGGCAAGAGACCCAGTACTTC. Protein product: CASTGGQETQYF. The variable domain in full, with the rest retrieved from reference TRBV28 and TRBJ2-5, is DVKVTQSSRYLVKRTGEKVFLECVQDMDHENMFWYRQDPGLGLRLIYFSYDVKMKEKGDIPEGYSVSREKKERFSLILESASTNQTSMYLCASTGGQETQYFGPGTRLLVL.

This clone was picked up a small number of times. The CDR3 loop is CASSPAVGTGLNSPLHF. CDR3 sequence (DNA): TGTGCCAGCAGCCCGGCGGTGGGGACAGGGCTTAATTCACCCCTCCACTTT. This chain links TRBV7-2 with TRBJ1-6; 9 positions agree with TRBD1. The CDR3 totals 17 residues. Germline CDR1 is SGHTA and CDR2 is FQGNSA. Trimming at V came to 5 bases and at J to 6 bases, leaving 11 bases not matched to a gene. Full variable domain (missing parts from reference TRBV7-2 and TRBJ1-6): GAGVSQSPSNKVTEKGKDVELRCDPISGHTALYWYRQSLGQGLEFLIYFQGNSAPDKSGLPSDRFSAERTGGSVSTLTIQRTQQEDSAVYLCASSPAVGTGLNSPLHFGNGTRLTVT.

The J gene is TRBJ2-3, the V gene TRBV28; the match to TRBD2 covers 8 bases. CDR1 and CDR2 from the germline V gene are MDHEN and SYDVKM. Trimming cost V 2 bases and J 3 bases; bases outside gene matches: 13. The CDR3 is made up of 18 amino acids. The CDR3 spells CASSLRAAAGGSTDTQYF. For the CDR3, the DNA is TGTGCCAGCAGTTTAAGAGCGGCGGCGGGAGGAAGTACAGATACGCAGTATTTT.

The chain recombines TRBV20-1 with TRBJ2-3, with 9 nucleotides matching TRBD2. J lost 7 bases, V lost 5 bases, and 1 base had no gene match. This CDR3 is 11 amino acids long. Germline V lookup: CDR1 DFQATT, CDR2 SNEGSKA (reference sequence). The CDR3 DNA follows: TGCAGTGCTGGACTAGCGAATACGCAGTATTTT. Translating gives CSAGLANTQYF.

The rearrangement joins TRBV9 to TRBJ2-3, with 10 bases fitting TRBD2. V lost 4 bases to trimming and J lost 4 bases; unmatched junction nucleotides: 6. This CDR3 spans 15 amino acids. CDR1 and CDR2 from the germline V gene are SGDLS and YYNGEE. For the CDR3, the DNA is TGTGCCAGCAGCACGACCGGGACTAGCGCAGATACGCAGTATTTT. It translates to CASSTTGTSADTQYF.

The chain joins TRBV9 to TRBJ2-1; 7 bases are a match to TRBD2. With 3 bases clipped from V and 3 bases from J, the junction kept 3 bases outside the gene matches. CDR3 length equals 14 residues. CDR1 SGDLS and CDR2 YYNGEE come from the germline V gene. CDR3 DNA: TGTGCCAGCAGCGCCAGGACTAGCTACAATGAGCAGTTCTTC. Its protein is CASSARTSYNEQFF.